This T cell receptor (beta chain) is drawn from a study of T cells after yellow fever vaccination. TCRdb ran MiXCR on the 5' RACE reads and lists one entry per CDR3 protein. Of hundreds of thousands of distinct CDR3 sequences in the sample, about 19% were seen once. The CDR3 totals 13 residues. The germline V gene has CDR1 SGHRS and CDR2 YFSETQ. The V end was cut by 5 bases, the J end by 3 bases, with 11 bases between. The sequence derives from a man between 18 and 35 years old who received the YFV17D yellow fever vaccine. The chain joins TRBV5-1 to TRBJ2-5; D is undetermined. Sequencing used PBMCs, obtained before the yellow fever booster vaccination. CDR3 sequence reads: CASREAGEETQYF. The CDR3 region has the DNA TGCGCCAGCAGAGAGGCAGGTGAAGAGACCCAGTACTTC. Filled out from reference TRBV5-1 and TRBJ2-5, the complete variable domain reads KAGVTQTPRYLIKTRGQQVTLSCSPISGHRSVSWYQQTPGQGLQFLFEYFSETQRNKGNFPGRFSGRQFSNSRSEMNVSTLELGDSALYLCASREAGEETQYFGPGTRLLVL.